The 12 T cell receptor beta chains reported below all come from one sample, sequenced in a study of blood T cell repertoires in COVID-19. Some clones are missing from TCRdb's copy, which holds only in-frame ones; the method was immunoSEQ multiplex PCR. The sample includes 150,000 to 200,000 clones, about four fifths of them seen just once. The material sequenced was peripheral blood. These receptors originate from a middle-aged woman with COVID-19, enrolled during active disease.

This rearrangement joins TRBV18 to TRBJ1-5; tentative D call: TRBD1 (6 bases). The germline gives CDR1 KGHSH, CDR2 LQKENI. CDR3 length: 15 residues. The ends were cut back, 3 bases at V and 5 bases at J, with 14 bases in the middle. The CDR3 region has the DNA TGTGCCAGCTCACCTCCCACAGGGAGTGATCAGCCCCAGCATTTT. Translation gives CASSPPTGSDQPQHF.

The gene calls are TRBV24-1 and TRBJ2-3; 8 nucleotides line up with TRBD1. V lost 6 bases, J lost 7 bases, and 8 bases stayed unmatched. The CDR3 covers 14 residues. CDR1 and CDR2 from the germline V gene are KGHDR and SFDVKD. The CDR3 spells CATSTTDRAHTQYF. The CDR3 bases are TGTGCCACCAGTACAACGGACAGGGCCCATACGCAGTATTTT.

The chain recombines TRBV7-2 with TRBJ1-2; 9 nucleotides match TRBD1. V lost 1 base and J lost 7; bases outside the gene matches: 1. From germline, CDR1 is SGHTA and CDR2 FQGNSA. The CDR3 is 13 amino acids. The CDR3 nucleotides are TGTGCCAGCAGCTTAGAACAGGGGGCTGGCTACACCTTC. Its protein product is CASSLEQGAGYTF.

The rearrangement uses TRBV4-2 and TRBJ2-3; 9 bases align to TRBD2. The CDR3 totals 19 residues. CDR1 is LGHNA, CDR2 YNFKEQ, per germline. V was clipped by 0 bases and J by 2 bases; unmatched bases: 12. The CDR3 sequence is CASSQDMAGGVKLTDTQYF. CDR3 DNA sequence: TGTGCCAGCAGCCAAGATATGGCGGGAGGGGTAAAACTCACAGATACGCAGTATTTT.

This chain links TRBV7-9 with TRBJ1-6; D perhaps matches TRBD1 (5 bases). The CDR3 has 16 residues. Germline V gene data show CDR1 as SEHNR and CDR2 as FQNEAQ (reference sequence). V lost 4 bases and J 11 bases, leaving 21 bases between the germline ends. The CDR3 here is CASSSAGLSTLAPLHF. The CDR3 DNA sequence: TGTGCCAGCAGCTCCGCGGGACTTTCAACCTTGGCACCCCTCCACTTT.

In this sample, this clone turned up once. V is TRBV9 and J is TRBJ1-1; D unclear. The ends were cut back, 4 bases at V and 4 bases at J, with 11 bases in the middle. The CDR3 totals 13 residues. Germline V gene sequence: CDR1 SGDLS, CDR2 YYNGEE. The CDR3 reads CASSTLTGTEAFF. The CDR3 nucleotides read TGTGCCAGCAGCACCCTCACGGGCACTGAAGCTTTCTTT.

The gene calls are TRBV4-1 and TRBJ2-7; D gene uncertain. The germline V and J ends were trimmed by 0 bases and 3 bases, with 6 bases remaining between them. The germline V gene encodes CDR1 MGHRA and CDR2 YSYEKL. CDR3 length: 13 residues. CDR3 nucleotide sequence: TGCGCCAGCAGCCAAGATCCCCGCTACGAGCAGTACTTC. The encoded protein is CASSQDPRYEQYF.

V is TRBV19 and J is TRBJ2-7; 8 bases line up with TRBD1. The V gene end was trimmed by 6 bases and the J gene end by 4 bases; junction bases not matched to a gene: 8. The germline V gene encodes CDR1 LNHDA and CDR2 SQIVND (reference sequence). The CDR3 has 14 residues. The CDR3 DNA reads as TGTGCCAGTAGGGGAGGACAGGGTGGGTACGAGCAGTACTTC. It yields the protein CASRGGQGGYEQYF.

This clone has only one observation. This chain's CDR3 is CATSDPDQPQHF. CDR3 coding DNA: TGTGCCACCAGTGATCCCGATCAGCCCCAGCATTTT. The V call is TRBV24-1, the J call TRBJ1-5; D remains ambiguous. The CDR3 covers 12 residues. V lost 3 bases to trimming and J lost 5 bases, with 4 bases between them. Germline V lookup: CDR1 KGHDR, CDR2 SFDVKD.

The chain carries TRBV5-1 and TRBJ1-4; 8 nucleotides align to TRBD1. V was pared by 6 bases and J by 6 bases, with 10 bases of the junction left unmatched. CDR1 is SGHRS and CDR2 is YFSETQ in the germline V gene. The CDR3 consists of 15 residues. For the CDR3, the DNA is TGCGCCAGCACTGAAGCAGGGGGCGCGTATGAAAAACTGTTTTTT. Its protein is CASTEAGGAYEKLFF.

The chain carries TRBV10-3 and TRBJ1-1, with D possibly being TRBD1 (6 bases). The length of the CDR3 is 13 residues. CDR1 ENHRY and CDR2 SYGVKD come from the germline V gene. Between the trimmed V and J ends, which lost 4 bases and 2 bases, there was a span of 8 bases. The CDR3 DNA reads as TGTGCCATCAGTGGGACAGAAAACACTGAAGCTTTCTTT. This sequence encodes CAISGTENTEAFF.

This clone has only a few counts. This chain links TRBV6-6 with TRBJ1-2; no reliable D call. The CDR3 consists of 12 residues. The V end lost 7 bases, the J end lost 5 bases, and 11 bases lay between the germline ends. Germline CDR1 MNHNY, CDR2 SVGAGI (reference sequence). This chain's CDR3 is CASTPSGYGYTF. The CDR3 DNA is TGTGCCAGCACCCCATCGGGTTATGGCTACACCTTC.